The 30 T cell receptor beta chains given below trace back to one sample, sequenced in a study of blood T cell repertoires in COVID-19. TCRdb keeps only in-frame clones here, not all; method: immunoSEQ multiplex PCR. Among approximately 28,000 clones, 81% were seen once, and the ten largest hold approximately 15%. Sample: peripheral blood. These receptors came from a woman between 55 and 75 years old with acute or convalescent COVID-19.

V usage is TRBV5-1 and J usage is TRBJ2-5; D gene ambiguous. The CDR3 is 17 residues long. V lost 2 bases and J 2 bases, leaving 19 bases between the germline ends. The germline V gene has CDR1 SGHRS and CDR2 YFSETQ. CDR3 nucleotides: TGCGCCAGCAGCTTTTCTCTTACCTCGACGGAGCAAGAGACCCAGTACTTC. It is translated as CASSFSLTSTEQETQYF.

In this sample, this clone turned up a few times. J is TRBJ1-6 and V is TRBV2, with D perhaps matching TRBD1 (5 bases). Germline values: CDR1 SNHLY, CDR2 FYNNEI. The V gene lost 2 bases and the J gene lost 7 bases, with 9 bases spanning the gap. CDR3 length: 14 residues. The CDR3 here is CASSEQGINSPLHF. CDR3 DNA: TGTGCCAGCAGTGAACAGGGAATCAATTCACCCCTCCACTTT.

The V and J genes are TRBV6-6 and TRBJ1-6, with 9 bases that match TRBD1. The germline gives CDR1 MNHNY, CDR2 SVGAGI (reference sequence). The CDR3 sequence is 14 residues long. Losses at the gene ends were 6 bases for V and 10 bases for J; bases not matched to a gene: 7. CDR3 loop: CASRDRGVGSPLHF. CDR3 bases: TGTGCCAGCAGGGACAGGGGAGTTGGATCACCCCTCCACTTT.

The rearrangement uses TRBV29-1 and TRBJ1-4; 8 nucleotides match TRBD1. The V gene end was trimmed by 6 bases and the J gene end by 6 bases; junction bases not matched to a gene: 9. The CDR3 length is 14 residues. The germline V gene has CDR1 SQVTM and CDR2 ANQGSEA. The CDR3 coding sequence is TGCAGCGTCGGCCTTCAGGGGGCTGATGAAAAACTGTTTTTT. It encodes CSVGLQGADEKLFF. Combining the CDR3 with reference TRBV29-1 and TRBJ1-4 gives the whole variable domain SAVISQKPSRDICQRGTSLTIQCQVDSQVTMMFWYRQQPGQSLTLIATANQGSEATYESGFVIDKFPISRPNLTFSTLTVSNMSPEDSSIYLCSVGLQGADEKLFFGSGTQLSVL.

The CDR3 DNA follows: TGTGCCAGCAGCCAAGGGACCAGGGGCTACGCTTTCTTT. Its translation is CASSQGTRGYAFF. The rearrangement uses TRBV3-1 (or the pseudogene TRBV3-2) and TRBJ1-1, with D maybe TRBD1 (6 bases). Germline CDR1 reads LGHDT; CDR2 reads YNNKEL (reference sequence). V was cut by 1 base and J by 11 bases, with 14 bases left in between. This CDR3 comprises 13 residues.

The CDR3, as DNA: TGTGCCAGCAGCCCTAACCGACTAGCGGCGACCAAGCAGTACTTC. Its protein product is CASSPNRLAATKQYF. This chain connects TRBV9 to TRBJ2-7, with 9 bases fitting TRBD2. The CDR3 contains 15 residues. With V trimmed by 4 bases and J by 8 bases, 13 bases remained unmatched. CDR1 is SGDLS and CDR2 is YYNGEE in the germline V gene. Full variable domain (outside the CDR3, taken from reference TRBV9 and TRBJ2-7): DSGVTQTPKHLITATGQRVTLRCSPRSGDLSVYWYQQSLDQGLQFLIQYYNGEERAKGNILERFSAQQFPDLHSELNLSSLELGDSALYFCASSPNRLAATKQYFGPGTRLTVT.

Concerning this clone itself: This sample includes further DNA sequences coding for the same CDR3. V is TRBV4-1 and J is TRBJ1-5, with D perhaps matching TRBD1 (5 bases). This CDR3 region has 14 residues. CDR1 and CDR2 (germline): MGHRA, YSYEKL. Trimming removed 4 bases from V and 5 bases from J, with 12 bases in between. The CDR3 nucleotides are TGCGCCAGCAGCCCCAAGGCCAGGGATCAGCCCCAGCATTTT. As protein: CASSPKARDQPQHF.

The chain is built from TRBV7-9 and TRBJ2-5; D may be TRBD1 (5 bases). V shed 0 bases and J shed 1 base, with 9 bases lying between them. CDR1 is SEHNR and CDR2 is FQNEAQ in the germline V gene (reference sequence). The CDR3 length is 15 residues. The CDR3 here is CASSLAVGPQETQYF. The CDR3, as DNA: TGTGCCAGCAGCTTAGCGGTGGGGCCCCAAGAGACCCAGTACTTC.

This clone was detected once. The chain joins TRBV4-2 to TRBJ2-2; possible D gene TRBD2, 6 bases. Germline assignment: CDR1 LGHNA and CDR2 YNFKEQ. V was cut by 1 base and J by 0 bases, with 12 bases left in between. The CDR3 has 17 residues. Here the CDR3 reads CASSQVVGTPNTGELFF. The CDR3 nucleotides are TGTGCCAGCAGCCAAGTCGTGGGGACTCCGAACACCGGGGAGCTGTTTTTT.

The V and J genes are TRBV4-1 and TRBJ2-1; 8 nucleotides align to TRBD2. The length of the CDR3 is 15 residues. Losses at the gene ends were 0 bases for V and 6 bases for J; bases not matched to a gene: 4. The germline gives CDR1 MGHRA, CDR2 YSYEKL. CDR3 DNA sequence: TGCGCCAGCAGCCAAGAGGGCGGGGGGCCCAATGAGCAGTTCTTC. This codes for CASSQEGGGPNEQFF.

This chain links TRBV13 with TRBJ1-1; no clear D. The CDR3 spans 13 residues. V was pared by 2 bases and J by 11 bases, with 15 bases between. Germline V gene lookup returns CDR1 PRHDT and CDR2 FYEKMQ (reference sequence). CDR3 in amino acids: CASSLMSLTGAFF. For the CDR3, the DNA is TGTGCCAGCAGCTTAATGAGCCTAACCGGGGCTTTCTTT.

J is TRBJ1-2 and V is TRBV9; D is unresolved. Trimming removed 1 base at V and 8 bases at J, with 12 bases between. Germline assignment: CDR1 SGDLS and CDR2 YYNGEE. This CDR3 contains 13 residues. The CDR3 DNA is TGTGCCAGCAGCGTAACGCCGCGTTCCGGCTACACCTTC. This codes for CASSVTPRSGYTF.

This clone was found a few times. The chain's CDR3 is CASSDSRGTEAFF. DNA for the CDR3: TGCGCCAGCAGTGATAGTAGGGGGACTGAAGCTTTCTTT. V gene TRBV10-1 combines with J gene TRBJ1-1; the D gene is possibly TRBD1 (6 bases). V was trimmed by 3 bases and J by 5 bases, leaving 10 bases between them. In germline, CDR1 is WNHNN, CDR2 SYGVQD (reference sequence). There are 13 residues in the CDR3.

This sequence joins TRBV2 and TRBJ2-7, with 9 bases that match TRBD1. Germline V gene data show CDR1 as SNHLY and CDR2 as FYNNEI. V shed 6 bases, J shed 0 bases, and the junction held 6 bases outside the gene matches. This CDR3 spans 15 amino acids. For the CDR3, the DNA is TGTGCCAGCAGGGGAGGGACAGGGAGCTCCTACGAGCAGTACTTC. Its translation is CASRGGTGSSYEQYF.

V and J are TRBV5-1 and TRBJ2-7; 8 bases fit TRBD1. This CDR3 comprises 20 residues. Germline V gives CDR1 SGHRS, CDR2 YFSETQ. J was trimmed by 0 bases and V by 4 bases; bases with no gene match: 21. DNA for the CDR3: TGCGCCAGCAGCAAAACCGAAAGGACAGGGTCCTCCTTTAGCTCCTACGAGCAGTACTTC. Amino acids: CASSKTERTGSSFSSYEQYF.

The chain employs TRBV4-1 and TRBJ2-4; D ambiguous. There are 12 residues in the CDR3. Germline CDR1 and CDR2: MGHRA and YSYEKL. With 4 bases removed from V and 7 bases from J, the gap between germline ends came to 8 bases. The CDR3 sequence: CASSPPGNIQYF. The CDR3 nucleotides read TGCGCCAGCAGCCCCCCGGGTAACATTCAGTACTTC.

This clone was counted only a few times. V gene TRBV7-6 combines with J gene TRBJ1-2, with TRBD1 matching over 7 bases. The CDR3 consists of 15 residues. After removal of 2 bases from V and 4 bases from J, the junction contained 7 bases not matched to a gene. Looked up from germline, CDR1 is SGHVS and CDR2 is FNYEAQ. The CDR3 spells CASSLNPGQPYGYTF. CDR3 in DNA: TGTGCCAGCAGCTTAAACCCGGGACAGCCCTATGGCTACACCTTC.

V is TRBV7-9 and J is TRBJ2-7, with TRBD1 matching 9 bases. CDR3 length equals 14 residues. CDR1 and CDR2 (germline): SEHNR, FQNEAQ (reference sequence). Germline trimming cut 3 bases from V and 4 bases from J; bases unmatched to any gene: 4. CDR3 bases: TGTGCCAGCAGCTTGGGACAGGGTTTTTACGAGCAGTACTTC. It is translated as CASSLGQGFYEQYF.

The rearrangement joins TRBV2 to TRBJ1-6, with 10 bases that match TRBD1. V gave up 6 bases and J gave up 8 bases; unmatched junction bases: 7. Germline V lookup: CDR1 SNHLY, CDR2 FYNNEI. CDR3 length equals 15 residues. The CDR3 is CASRGQGPGYSPLHF. The CDR3 DNA follows: TGTGCCAGCAGGGGACAGGGGCCCGGGTATTCACCCCTCCACTTT.

This CDR3 reads CASSQEGGNEQFF. DNA of the CDR3: TGCGCCAGCAGCCAAGAGGGGGGAAATGAGCAGTTCTTC. This rearrangement joins TRBV4-1 to TRBJ2-1; tentative D call: TRBD2 (6 bases). CDR1 and CDR2 (germline): MGHRA, YSYEKL. The CDR3 sequence is 13 residues long. V gave up 0 bases and J gave up 7 bases, with 7 bases separating them.

The chain uses TRBV27 and TRBJ1-5; a weak D match, TRBD1 (5 bases). Deletions cut 2 bases from V and 4 bases from J, with 6 bases between. CDR3 length: 13 amino acids. Germline-derived CDR1 and CDR2 are MNHEY and SMNVEV (reference sequence). CDR3 sequence (DNA): TGTGCCAGCAGTTTACGGGGGAATCAGCCCCAGCATTTT. This sequence encodes CASSLRGNQPQHF.

This sequence joins TRBV5-1 and TRBJ1-2; unclear D gene. CDR1 SGHRS and CDR2 YFSETQ come from the germline V gene. CDR3 length equals 13 residues. Between the trimmed V and J ends, which lost 4 bases and 3 bases, there was a span of 10 bases. CDR3 sequence: CASSPVQDYGYTF. DNA of the CDR3: TGCGCCAGCAGCCCCGTCCAGGACTATGGCTACACCTTC.

The genes are TRBV15 and TRBJ1-1; no reliable D call. Trimming pared 1 base from V and 7 bases from J, leaving 7 bases between. Looked up from germline, CDR1 is LNHNV and CDR2 is YYDKDF (reference sequence). The CDR3 totals 12 residues. CDR3 loop: CATSRAPSEAFF. The CDR3 DNA sequence: TGTGCCACCAGCAGAGCTCCCAGTGAAGCTTTCTTT.

This chain's CDR3 is CASSQGQQGFEQYF. The CDR3 coding sequence is TGTGCCAGCAGCCAGGGACAACAAGGGTTCGAGCAGTACTTC. V is TRBV3-1 (or the pseudogene TRBV3-2) and J is TRBJ2-7; D is perhaps TRBD1 (6 bases). CDR3 length: 14 residues. The V end was cut by 3 bases, the J end by 6 bases, with 15 bases between. Germline values: CDR1 LGHDT, CDR2 YNNKEL (reference sequence).

The chain is built from TRBV7-6 and TRBJ2-5; 12 bases line up with TRBD2. CDR1 and CDR2 from the germline V gene are SGHVS and FNYEAQ. Trimming cost V 4 bases and J 5 bases; bases outside gene matches: 11. The CDR3 sequence is 17 residues long. The CDR3: CASSSYRGLAGRETQYF. The CDR3, as DNA: TGTGCCAGCAGCTCCTACCGCGGACTAGCGGGGAGGGAGACCCAGTACTTC.

This clone was recorded once. The chain carries TRBV5-5 and TRBJ2-3, with D maybe TRBD1 (6 bases). V was shortened by 5 bases and J by 5 bases, with 12 bases between the two germline ends. Germline-derived CDR1 and CDR2 are SGHKS and YYEKEE (reference sequence). The CDR3 loop spans 13 amino acids. CDR3 DNA sequence: TGTGCCAGCAGTAATACCAGGGGAGATACGCAGTATTTT. Amino acids: CASSNTRGDTQYF.

This chain uses TRBV5-1 with TRBJ2-1, with 15 bases lining up with TRBD2. Per germline, CDR1 SGHRS and CDR2 YFSETQ. The CDR3 is made up of 17 amino acids. J gave up 4 bases and V 0 bases, and 2 bases lay outside the gene matches. In nucleotides, the CDR3 is TGCGCCAGCAGCTTGGCTGGGACTAGCGGGGGGTACAATGAGCAGTTCTTC. Translation gives CASSLAGTSGGYNEQFF.

This sequence joins TRBV5-1 and TRBJ2-2, with 7 bases identical to TRBD1. The trim removed 5 bases at V and 1 base at J, leaving 11 bases unmatched. Per germline, CDR1 SGHRS and CDR2 YFSETQ. The length of the CDR3 is 17 residues. CDR3 nucleotides: TGCGCCAGCAGACGGACAGGAAGTATAATGAACACCGGGGAGCTGTTTTTT. Its translation is CASRRTGSIMNTGELFF.

Here the CDR3 reads CASSQGNRRRGEAFF. The CDR3 coding sequence is TGTGCCAGCAGCCAAGGGAACCGACGGAGGGGTGAAGCTTTCTTT. The rearrangement uses TRBV3-1 (or the pseudogene TRBV3-2) and TRBJ1-1; possibly TRBD1 for D (5 bases). The V gene's germline CDR1 is LGHDT and CDR2 YNNKEL (reference sequence). V was trimmed by 1 base and J by 7 bases, leaving 16 bases between them. CDR3 length: 15 amino acids.

The chain combines TRBV6-5 with TRBJ1-1; TRBD1 might be the D (5 bases). V lost 6 bases to trimming and J lost 4 bases, with 12 bases between them. The CDR3 is made up of 13 amino acids. CDR1 MNHEY and CDR2 SVGAGI come from the germline V gene. CDR3 DNA sequence: TGTGCCAGCAGCAAGGGCAGGGTCACTGAAGCTTTCTTT. Protein: CASSKGRVTEAFF.